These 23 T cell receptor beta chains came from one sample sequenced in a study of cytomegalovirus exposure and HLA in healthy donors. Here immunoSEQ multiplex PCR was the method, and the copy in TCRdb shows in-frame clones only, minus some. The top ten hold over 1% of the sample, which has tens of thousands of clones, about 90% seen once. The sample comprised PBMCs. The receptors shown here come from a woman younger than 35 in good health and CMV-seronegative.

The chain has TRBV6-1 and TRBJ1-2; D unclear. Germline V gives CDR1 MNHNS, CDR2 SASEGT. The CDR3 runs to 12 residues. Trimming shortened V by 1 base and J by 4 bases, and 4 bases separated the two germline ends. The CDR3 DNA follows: TGTGCCAGCAGTGAAGGAGTCTATGGCTACACCTTC. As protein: CASSEGVYGYTF.

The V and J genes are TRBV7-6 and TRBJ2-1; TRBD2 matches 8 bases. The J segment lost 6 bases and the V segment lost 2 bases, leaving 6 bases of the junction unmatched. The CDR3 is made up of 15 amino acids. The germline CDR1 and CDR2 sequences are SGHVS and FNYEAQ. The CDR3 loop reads CASSLQAGGLNEQFF. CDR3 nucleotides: TGTGCCAGCAGCTTACAGGCGGGGGGTCTCAATGAGCAGTTCTTC.

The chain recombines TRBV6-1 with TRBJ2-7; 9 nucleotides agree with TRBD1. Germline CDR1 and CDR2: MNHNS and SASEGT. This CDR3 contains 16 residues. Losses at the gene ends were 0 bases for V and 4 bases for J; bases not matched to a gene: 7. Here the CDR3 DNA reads TGTGCCAGCAGTGAAGCGGCGGGACAGGGTAGTTACGAGCAGTACTTC. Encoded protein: CASSEAAGQGSYEQYF.

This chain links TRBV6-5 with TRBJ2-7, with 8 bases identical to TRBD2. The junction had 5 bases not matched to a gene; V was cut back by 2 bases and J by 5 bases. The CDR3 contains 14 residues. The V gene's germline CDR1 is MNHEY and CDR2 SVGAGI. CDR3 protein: CASSYDSGTNEQYF. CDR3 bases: TGTGCCAGCAGTTACGATAGCGGGACGAACGAGCAGTACTTC.

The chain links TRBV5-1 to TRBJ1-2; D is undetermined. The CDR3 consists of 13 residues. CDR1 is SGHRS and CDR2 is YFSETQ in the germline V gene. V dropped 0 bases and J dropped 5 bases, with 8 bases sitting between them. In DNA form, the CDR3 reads TGCGCCAGCAGCTTGGAAACCGGGTATGGCTACACCTTC. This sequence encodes CASSLETGYGYTF.

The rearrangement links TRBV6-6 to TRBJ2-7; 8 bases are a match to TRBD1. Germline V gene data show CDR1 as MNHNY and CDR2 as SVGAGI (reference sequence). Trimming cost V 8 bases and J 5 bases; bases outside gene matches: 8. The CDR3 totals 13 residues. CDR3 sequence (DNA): TGTGCCAGCTCCAGGGGGCCCCTCGACGAGCAGTACTTC. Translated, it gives CASSRGPLDEQYF.

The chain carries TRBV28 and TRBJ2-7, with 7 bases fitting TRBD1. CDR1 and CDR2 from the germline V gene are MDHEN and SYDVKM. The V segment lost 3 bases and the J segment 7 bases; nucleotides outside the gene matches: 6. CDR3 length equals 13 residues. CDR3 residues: CASSLPRQGEQYF. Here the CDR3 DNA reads TGTGCCAGCAGTTTGCCTAGACAGGGTGAGCAGTACTTC.

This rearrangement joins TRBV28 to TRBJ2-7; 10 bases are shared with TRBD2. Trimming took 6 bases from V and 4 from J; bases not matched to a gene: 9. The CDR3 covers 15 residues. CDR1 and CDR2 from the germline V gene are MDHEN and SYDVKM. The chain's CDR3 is CASRSSSGGAYEQYF. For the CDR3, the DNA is TGTGCCAGCAGATCCTCCAGCGGGGGGGCTTACGAGCAGTACTTC.

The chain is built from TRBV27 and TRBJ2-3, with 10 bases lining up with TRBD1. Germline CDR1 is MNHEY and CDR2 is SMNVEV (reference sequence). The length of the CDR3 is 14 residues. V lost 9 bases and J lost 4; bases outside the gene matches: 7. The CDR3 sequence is CASRRDRGSDTQYF. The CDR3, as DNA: TGTGCCAGTCGCCGGGACAGGGGATCAGATACGCAGTATTTT.

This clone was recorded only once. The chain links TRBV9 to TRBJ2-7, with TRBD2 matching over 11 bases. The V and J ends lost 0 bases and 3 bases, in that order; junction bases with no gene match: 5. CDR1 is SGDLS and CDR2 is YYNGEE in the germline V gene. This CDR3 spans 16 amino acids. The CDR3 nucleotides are TGTGCCAGCAGCGTAGGCCCCGGGACTAGCGGCTACGAGCAGTACTTC. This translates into CASSVGPGTSGYEQYF. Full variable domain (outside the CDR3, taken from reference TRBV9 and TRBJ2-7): DSGVTQTPKHLITATGQRVTLRCSPRSGDLSVYWYQQSLDQGLQFLIQYYNGEERAKGNILERFSAQQFPDLHSELNLSSLELGDSALYFCASSVGPGTSGYEQYFGPGTRLTVT.

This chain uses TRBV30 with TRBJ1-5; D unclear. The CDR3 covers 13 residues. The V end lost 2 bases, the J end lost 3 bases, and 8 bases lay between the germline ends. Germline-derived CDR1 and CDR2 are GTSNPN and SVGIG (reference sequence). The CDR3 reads CAWSWEDNQPQHF. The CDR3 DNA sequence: TGTGCCTGGAGTTGGGAGGACAATCAGCCCCAGCATTTT.

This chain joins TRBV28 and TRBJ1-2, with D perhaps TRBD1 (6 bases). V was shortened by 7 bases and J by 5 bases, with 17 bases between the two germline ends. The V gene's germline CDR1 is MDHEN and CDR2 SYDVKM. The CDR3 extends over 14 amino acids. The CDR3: CASTGGASGYGYTF. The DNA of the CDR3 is TGTGCCAGCACCGGGGGGGCGTCGGGATATGGCTACACCTTC.

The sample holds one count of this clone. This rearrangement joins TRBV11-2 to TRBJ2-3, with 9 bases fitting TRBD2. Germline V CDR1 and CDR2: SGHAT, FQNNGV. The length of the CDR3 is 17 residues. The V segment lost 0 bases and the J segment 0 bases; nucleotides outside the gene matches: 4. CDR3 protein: CASSLDGLAGSTDTQYF. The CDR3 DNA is TGTGCCAGCAGCTTAGATGGGCTAGCGGGAAGCACAGATACGCAGTATTTT. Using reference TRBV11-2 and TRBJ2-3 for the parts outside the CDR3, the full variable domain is EAGVAQSPRYKIIEKRQSVAFWCNPISGHATLYWYQQILGQGPKLLIQFQNNGVVDDSQLPKDRFSAERLKGVDSTLKIQPAKLEDSAVYLCASSLDGLAGSTDTQYFGPGTRLTVL.

The CDR3 is CASSASGGTHEQYF. Here the CDR3 DNA reads TGTGCCAGCAGCGCCTCGGGGGGGACCCACGAGCAGTACTTC. The gene calls are TRBV5-4 and TRBJ2-7; 8 nucleotides match TRBD2. CDR3 length: 14 amino acids. Germline lookup yields CDR1 SGHNT and CDR2 YYREEE (reference sequence). V shed 4 bases, J shed 5 bases, and the junction held 8 bases outside the gene matches. The complete variable domain, with remaining parts taken from reference TRBV5-4 and TRBJ2-7, reads ETGVTQSPTHLIKTRGQQVTLRCSSQSGHNTVSWYQQALGQGPQFIFQYYREEENGRGNFPPRFSGLQFPNYSSELNVNALELDDSALYLCASSASGGTHEQYFGPGTRLTVT.

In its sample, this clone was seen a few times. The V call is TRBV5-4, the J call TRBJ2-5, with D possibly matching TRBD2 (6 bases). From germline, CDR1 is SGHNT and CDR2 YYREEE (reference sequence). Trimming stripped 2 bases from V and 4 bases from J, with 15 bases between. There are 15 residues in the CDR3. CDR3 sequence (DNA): TGTGCCAGCAGCTTCCCCTCGACTAGTGCAGAGACCCAGTACTTC. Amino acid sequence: CASSFPSTSAETQYF.

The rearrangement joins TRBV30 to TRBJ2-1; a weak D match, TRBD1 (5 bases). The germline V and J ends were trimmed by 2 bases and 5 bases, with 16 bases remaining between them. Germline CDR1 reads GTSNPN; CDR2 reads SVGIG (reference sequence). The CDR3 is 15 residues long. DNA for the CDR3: TGTGCCTGGAGTCCTTGGGGCTCCGGGCACAATGAGCAGTTCTTC. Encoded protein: CAWSPWGSGHNEQFF.

The CDR3 nucleotides read TGTGCCATCAAGTCCCGGGACAGAGAGACCCAGTACTTC. The encoded protein is CAIKSRDRETQYF. The V gene is TRBV10-3, the J gene TRBJ2-5; 7 nucleotides agree with TRBD1. The CDR3 is 13 amino acids. Germline V gives CDR1 ENHRY, CDR2 SYGVKD. With 7 bases clipped from V and 4 bases from J, the junction kept 6 bases outside the gene matches.

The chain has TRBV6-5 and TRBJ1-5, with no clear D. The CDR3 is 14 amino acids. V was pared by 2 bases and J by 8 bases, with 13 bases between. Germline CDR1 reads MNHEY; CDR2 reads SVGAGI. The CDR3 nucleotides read TGTGCCAGCAGTTACAGCGGAGGGATAGAGCCCCAGCATTTT. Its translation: CASSYSGGIEPQHF.

The CDR3 sequence: CASSLEVWGRYEQYF. The CDR3 region has the DNA TGTGCCAGCAGCTTAGAAGTCTGGGGGCGTTACGAGCAGTACTTC. The V and J genes are TRBV7-8 and TRBJ2-7, with D tentatively TRBD1 (6 bases). V lost 1 base to trimming and J lost 4 bases, with 14 bases between them. The CDR3 length is 15 residues. In germline, CDR1 is SGHVS, CDR2 FQNEAQ.

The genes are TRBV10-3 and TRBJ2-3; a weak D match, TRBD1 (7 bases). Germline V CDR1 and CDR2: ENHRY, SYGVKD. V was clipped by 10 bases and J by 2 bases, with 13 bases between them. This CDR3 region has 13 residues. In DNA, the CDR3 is TGTGCCACTCAGGGGGGTTCCACAGATACGCAGTATTTT. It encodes CATQGGSTDTQYF.

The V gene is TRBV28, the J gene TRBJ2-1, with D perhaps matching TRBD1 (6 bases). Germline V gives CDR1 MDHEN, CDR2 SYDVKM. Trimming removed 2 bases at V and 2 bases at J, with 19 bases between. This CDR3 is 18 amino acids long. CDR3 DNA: TGTGCCAGCAGTTTAGGGTACTTAGGTTGGACAGCCTACAATGAGCAGTTCTTC. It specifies CASSLGYLGWTAYNEQFF.

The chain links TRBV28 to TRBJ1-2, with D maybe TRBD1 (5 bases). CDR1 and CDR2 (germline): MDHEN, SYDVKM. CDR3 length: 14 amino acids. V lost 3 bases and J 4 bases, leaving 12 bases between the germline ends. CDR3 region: CASSFRGVGYGYTF. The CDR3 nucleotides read TGTGCCAGCAGTTTCCGGGGGGTGGGCTATGGCTACACCTTC.

The CDR3 region is CASSAPGLAADEQFF. In DNA form, the CDR3 reads TGTGCCAGCAGTGCACCGGGACTAGCCGCCGATGAGCAGTTCTTC. The rearrangement joins TRBV2 to TRBJ2-1; 9 bases fit TRBD2. Germline loops: CDR1 SNHLY, CDR2 FYNNEI. After removal of 4 bases from V and 8 bases from J, the junction contained 9 bases not matched to a gene. The CDR3 extends over 15 amino acids.